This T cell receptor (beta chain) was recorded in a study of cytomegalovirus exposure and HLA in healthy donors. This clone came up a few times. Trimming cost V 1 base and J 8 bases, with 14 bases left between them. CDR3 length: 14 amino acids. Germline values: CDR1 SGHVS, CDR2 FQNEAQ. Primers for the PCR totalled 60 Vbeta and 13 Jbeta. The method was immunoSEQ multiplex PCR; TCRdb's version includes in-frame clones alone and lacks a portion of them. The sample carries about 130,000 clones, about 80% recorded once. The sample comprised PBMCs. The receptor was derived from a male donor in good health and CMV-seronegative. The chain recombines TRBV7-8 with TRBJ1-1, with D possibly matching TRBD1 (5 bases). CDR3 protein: CASSLEPGPTEAFF. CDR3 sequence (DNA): TGTGCCAGCAGCTTAGAGCCAGGGCCCACAGAAGCTTTCTTT.